Listed below are T cell receptor beta chains from one sample, sequenced in a study of molecular identifiers for immune sequencing clone quantification. TCRdb redid the calling of the PCR reads with MiXCR, one entry per CDR3 protein. The sample records about 640,000 distinct CDR3 sequences, about 20% being singletons. Source material: naive CD8+ T cells from blood, with Jurkat cell RNA spiked in. These receptors were collected from a human donor in good health. Some libraries in this study had Jurkat cell RNA spiked in. Both conserved end residues are part of each CDR3. D genes are given only for firm matches. Rows give clone size only sometimes, using once, few, many, or a class for an expanded clone.

v_call,d_call,j_call,clone_size,cdr3_nt,cdr3_aa
TRBV27,.,TRBJ2-7,many,TGTGCCAGCAGTTTAGCCGAAGCCTACGAGCAGTACTTC,CASSLAEAYEQYF
TRBV4-3,.,TRBJ1-2,.,TGCGCCGGCAGCCAAGAAGGGGATGCTTATGGCTACACCTTC,CAGSQEGDAYGYTF
TRBV4-1,.,TRBJ2-3,many,TGCGCCAGCAGCCAAGGGGGTTCGGGCACAGATACGCAGTATTTT,CASSQGGSGTDTQYF
TRBV5-1,.,TRBJ2-5,many,TGCGCCAGCAGCTTGCAGGGTACCCAACAAGAGACCCAGTACTTC,CASSLQGTQQETQYF
TRBV19,.,TRBJ2-5,few,TGTGCCAGTAGTATCGGGGGACAACTTCAAGAGACCCAGTACTTC,CASSIGGQLQETQYF
TRBV4-1,TRBD2,TRBJ2-2,few,TGCGCCAGCAGCCAAGATCCAAGCGGGAGGGCGATAACCGGGGAGCTGTTTTTT,CASSQDPSGRAITGELFF
TRBV7-9,TRBD2,TRBJ2-3,many,TGTGCCAGCAGCTCTAGCGGGACTAGCACAGATACGCAGTATTTT,CASSSSGTSTDTQYF
TRBV10-2,.,TRBJ2-3,many,TGCGCCAGCAGGGGTCTCACCCATACGCAGTATTTT,CASRGLTHTQYF
TRBV18,.,TRBJ2-7,many,TGTGCCAGCTCACCGGGGCTGCTTGTCTACGAGCAGTACTTC,CASSPGLLVYEQYF
TRBV6-2/TRBV6-3,.,TRBJ2-7,many,TGTGCCAGCAGTTATGATCGGCGGTCCTACGAGCAGTACTTC,CASSYDRRSYEQYF
TRBV25-1,.,TRBJ1-1,many,TGTGCCAGCAGTGAAAGTGGAGGGCCCCACACTGAAGCTTTCTTT,CASSESGGPHTEAFF
TRBV7-2,TRBD1,TRBJ2-7,many,TGTGCCAGCAGCCACGGGACAGGCTCAACGTACGAGCAGTACTTC,CASSHGTGSTYEQYF
TRBV4-1,.,TRBJ2-7,many,TGCGCCAGCAGCCAAGTGCTGGACTACGAGCAGTACTTC,CASSQVLDYEQYF
TRBV5-6,.,TRBJ2-7,few,TGTGCCAGCAGCTTGGCGGCTAAGTGGGGCTACGAGCAGTACTTC,CASSLAAKWGYEQYF
TRBV5-1,.,TRBJ2-7,.,TGCGCCAGCGGCCTAAACGACGGGTACGAGCAGTACTTC,CASGLNDGYEQYF
TRBV30,.,TRBJ2-1,.,TGTGCCTTGGGGGGCAGTTTTCTTAATGAGCAGTTCTTC,CALGGSFLNEQFF
TRBV9,.,TRBJ2-2,.,TGTGCCAGCAGCGTAGCTCCCCGTGACACGACCGGGGAGCTGTTTTTT,CASSVAPRDTTGELFF
TRBV5-1,TRBD2,TRBJ2-3,many,TGCGCCAGCAGCCAGTCTATAGCGGGAGGGCCCGTAGATACGCAGTATTTT,CASSQSIAGGPVDTQYF
TRBV6-2/TRBV6-3,.,TRBJ1-1,many,TGTGCCAGCAGGCAGGACAGAATCACTGAAGCTTTCTTT,CASRQDRITEAFF
TRBV6-2/TRBV6-3,TRBD1,TRBJ2-1,few,TGTGCCAGCAGTACCCGGGACAGGGGGTCGAATGAGCAGTTCTTC,CASSTRDRGSNEQFF
TRBV20-1,.,TRBJ2-2,many,TGCAGTGCTAGAGAGCGGTGGGGGACCGGGGAGCTGTTTTTT,CSARERWGTGELFF
TRBV10-2,.,TRBJ2-5,few,TGCGCCAGCAGTGAGCCGAGACAGGACACCCAAGAGACCCAGTACTTC,CASSEPRQDTQETQYF
TRBV19,TRBD1,TRBJ2-3,few,TGTGCCAGTAGTATATGGGAAGGGACAGCCGGAAATACGCAGTATTTT,CASSIWEGTAGNTQYF
TRBV19,TRBD1,TRBJ1-5,.,TGTGCCAGTAGTGACAGGGCCTTGGATCAGCCCCAGCATTTT,CASSDRALDQPQHF
TRBV11-2,.,TRBJ1-2,few,TGTGCCAGCAGCTTAATTCGTCCAGGGCCGGATACTAACTATGGCTACACCTTC,CASSLIRPGPDTNYGYTF
TRBV23-1,TRBD1,TRBJ2-7,.,TGCGCCAGCAGTCAACGCGGACAGGGTTCCCACGAGCAGTACTTC,CASSQRGQGSHEQYF
TRBV27,TRBD2,TRBJ2-3,many,TGTGCCAGCACAATAGCGGGAGGTTTCCCAGATACGCAGTATTTT,CASTIAGGFPDTQYF
TRBV6-2/TRBV6-3,.,TRBJ1-1,many,TGTGCCAGCAGTTACCCAGGGCTTGAAGCTTTCTTT,CASSYPGLEAFF
TRBV7-9,.,TRBJ2-7,many,TGTGCCAGCAGCCCAAGCCTTCAGGGAGCCTACGAGCAGTACTTC,CASSPSLQGAYEQYF
TRBV9,.,TRBJ2-2,many,TGTGCCAGCAGCAAAATTGCGACGGGGGAGCTGTTTTTT,CASSKIATGELFF
TRBV6-5,.,TRBJ2-2,.,TGTGCCAGTTCCGCGGCGGTGAACACCGGGGAGCTGTTTTTT,CASSAAVNTGELFF